Described below is a single T cell receptor (beta chain) sequence and its context. No antigen is known for it. This sample stems from a study of radiotherapy plus CTLA-4 blockade in lung cancer. Study-wide context: Objective responses were recorded in roughly 20% of patients, with disease control recorded in 25% to 35%.

Lung cancer patients with chemo-refractory metastatic non-small-cell disease were given focal radiation plus CTLA-4 blockade with ipilimumab. Clones were read by immunoSEQ multiplex PCR, and TCRdb kept only the in-frame ones, dropping some. Counted here are tens of thousands of clones, around 87% occurring once; the ten biggest clones make up around two fifths. Overall study results and limits: After radiotherapy and ipilimumab, tumor-derived clones expanded in peripheral blood. It was early blood T cell clone dynamics, with interferon-beta, that reportedly best predicted response.

The starting material was peripheral blood, obtained from a patient treated with radiotherapy plus ipilimumab. The TCR was taken from a human donor with non-small cell lung cancer that progressed on radiotherapy plus ipilimumab.

CDR3 DNA: TGCGCCAGCAGCCAAATCATAGGGACAGGATTTAATGAGCAGTTCTTC. It specifies CASSQIIGTGFNEQFF. The chain combines TRBV4-1 with TRBJ2-1; 8 nucleotides agree with TRBD1. The V segment lost 2 bases and the J segment 7 bases; nucleotides outside the gene matches: 10. Germline loops: CDR1 MGHRA, CDR2 YSYEKL. The CDR3 runs 16 residues.